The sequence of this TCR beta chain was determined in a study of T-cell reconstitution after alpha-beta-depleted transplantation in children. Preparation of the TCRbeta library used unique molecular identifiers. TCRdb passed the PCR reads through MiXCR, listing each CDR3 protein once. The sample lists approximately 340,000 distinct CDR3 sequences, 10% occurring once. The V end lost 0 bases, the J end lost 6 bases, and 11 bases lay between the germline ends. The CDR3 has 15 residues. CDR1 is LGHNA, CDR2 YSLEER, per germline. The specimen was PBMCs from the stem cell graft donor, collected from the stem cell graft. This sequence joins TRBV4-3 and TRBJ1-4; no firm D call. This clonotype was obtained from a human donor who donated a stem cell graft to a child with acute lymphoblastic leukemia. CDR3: CASSQDRTAHEKLFF. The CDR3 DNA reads TGCGCCAGCAGCCAAGATCGAACAGCCCATGAAAAACTGTTTTTT.